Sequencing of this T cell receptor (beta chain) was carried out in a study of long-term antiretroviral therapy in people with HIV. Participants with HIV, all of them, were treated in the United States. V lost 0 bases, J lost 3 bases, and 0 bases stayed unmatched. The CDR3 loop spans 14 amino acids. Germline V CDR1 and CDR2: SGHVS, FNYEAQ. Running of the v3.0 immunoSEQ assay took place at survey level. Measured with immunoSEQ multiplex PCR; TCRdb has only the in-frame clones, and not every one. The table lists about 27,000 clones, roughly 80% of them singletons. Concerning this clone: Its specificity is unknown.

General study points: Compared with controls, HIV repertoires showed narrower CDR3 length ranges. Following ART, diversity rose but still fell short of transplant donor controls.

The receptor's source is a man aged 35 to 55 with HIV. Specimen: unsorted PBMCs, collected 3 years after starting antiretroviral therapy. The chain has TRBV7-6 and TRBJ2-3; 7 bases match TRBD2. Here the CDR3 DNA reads TGTGCCAGCAGCTTAGCGGGAGGGACAGATACGCAGTATTTT. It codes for CASSLAGGTDTQYF.